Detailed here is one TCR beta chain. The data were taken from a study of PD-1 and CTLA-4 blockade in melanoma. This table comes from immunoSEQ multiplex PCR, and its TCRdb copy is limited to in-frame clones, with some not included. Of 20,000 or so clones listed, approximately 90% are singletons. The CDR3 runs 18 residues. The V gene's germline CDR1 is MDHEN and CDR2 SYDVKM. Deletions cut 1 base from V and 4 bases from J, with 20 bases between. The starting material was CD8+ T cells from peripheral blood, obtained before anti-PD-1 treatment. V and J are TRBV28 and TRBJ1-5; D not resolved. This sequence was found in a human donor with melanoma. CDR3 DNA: TGTGCCAGCAGTTTATTTAGTACGGAGGCTTCGGGGAATCAGCCCCAGCATTTT. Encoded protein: CASSLFSTEASGNQPQHF.